This T cell receptor beta chain was observed in a study of PD-1 blockade in classical Hodgkin lymphoma. Study at large: Intravenous infusions of nivolumab 3 mg/kg reached patients every 2 weeks.

Notes on this clone: The antigen remains undetermined.

Time point: cycle 4 day 1 (C4D1), after six to seven weeks of nivolumab. There was relapse after autologous stem cell transplantation in every patient, and there was variation in brentuximab vedotin exposure. General study points: Why repertoires differed is undefined; disease activity or prior therapy possibly contributed. Patients who responded completely had about the same baseline diversity as newly diagnosed patients. Individuals who commenced nivolumab within less than 1 year of ASCT were excluded.

The CDR3 has 15 residues. Germline values: CDR1 LNHDA, CDR2 SQIVND (reference sequence). Trimming took off 3 bases at V and 3 bases at J, with 14 bases between the two ends. Generated by immunoSEQ multiplex PCR, the TCRdb table keeps only in-frame clones and is missing some. The profile shows tens of thousands of clones, 75% to 90% of them singletons. This clonotype was obtained from a human donor with classical Hodgkin lymphoma. This chain links TRBV19 with TRBJ1-1; D possibly corresponds to TRBD1 (6 bases). This specimen consisted of peripheral blood mononuclear cells (PBMCs), obtained before the fourth cycle of nivolumab. The CDR3 region is CASSIHWTDHTEAFF. CDR3 in DNA: TGTGCCAGTAGTATCCATTGGACAGACCACACTGAAGCTTTCTTT.